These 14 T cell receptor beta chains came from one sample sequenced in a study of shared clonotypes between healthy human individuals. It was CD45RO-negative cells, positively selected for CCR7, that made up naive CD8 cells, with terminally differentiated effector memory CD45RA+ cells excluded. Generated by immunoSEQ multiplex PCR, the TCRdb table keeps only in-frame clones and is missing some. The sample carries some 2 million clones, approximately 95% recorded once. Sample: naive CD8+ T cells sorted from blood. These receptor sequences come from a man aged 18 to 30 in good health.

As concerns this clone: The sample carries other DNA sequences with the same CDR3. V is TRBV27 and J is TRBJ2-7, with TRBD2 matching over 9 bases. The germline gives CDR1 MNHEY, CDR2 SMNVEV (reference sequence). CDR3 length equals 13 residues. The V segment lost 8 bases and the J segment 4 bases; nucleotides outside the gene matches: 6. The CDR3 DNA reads TGTGCCAGCGGTAGCGGGGGCCCTTACGAGCAGTACTTC. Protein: CASGSGGPYEQYF.

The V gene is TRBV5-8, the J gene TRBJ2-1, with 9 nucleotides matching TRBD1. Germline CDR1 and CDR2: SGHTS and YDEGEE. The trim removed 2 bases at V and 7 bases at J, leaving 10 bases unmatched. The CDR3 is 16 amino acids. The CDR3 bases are TGTGCCAGCAGCTTACCACAGGGGGCTCTTTGGAATGAGCAGTTCTTC. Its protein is CASSLPQGALWNEQFF.

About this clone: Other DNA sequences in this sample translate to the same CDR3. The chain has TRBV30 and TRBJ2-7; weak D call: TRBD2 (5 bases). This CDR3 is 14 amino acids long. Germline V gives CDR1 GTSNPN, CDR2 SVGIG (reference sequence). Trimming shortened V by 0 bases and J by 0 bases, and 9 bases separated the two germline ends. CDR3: CAWSVQGSSYEQYF. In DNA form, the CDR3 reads TGTGCCTGGAGTGTACAAGGGAGCTCCTACGAGCAGTACTTC.

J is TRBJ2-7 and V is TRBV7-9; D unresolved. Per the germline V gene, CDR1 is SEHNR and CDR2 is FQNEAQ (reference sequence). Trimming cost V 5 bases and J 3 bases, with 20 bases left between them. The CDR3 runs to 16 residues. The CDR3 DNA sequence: TGTGCCAGCAGCCCTACGGGCATCACTCCCAACTACGAGCAGTACTTC. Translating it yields CASSPTGITPNYEQYF.

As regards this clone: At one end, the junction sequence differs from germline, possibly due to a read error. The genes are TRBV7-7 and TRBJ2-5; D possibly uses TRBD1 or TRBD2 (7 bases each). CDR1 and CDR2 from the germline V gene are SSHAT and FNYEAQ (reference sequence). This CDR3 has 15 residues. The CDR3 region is CASSLAQGGGWTQYF. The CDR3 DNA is TGTGCTAGCAGCTTAGCGCAGGGAGGGGGCTGGACCCAGTACTTC.

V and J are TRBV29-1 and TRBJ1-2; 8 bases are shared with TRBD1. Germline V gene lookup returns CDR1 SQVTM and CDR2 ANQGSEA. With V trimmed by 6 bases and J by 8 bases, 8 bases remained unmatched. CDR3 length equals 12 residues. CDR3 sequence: CSVEQGVDGYTF. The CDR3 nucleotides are TGCAGCGTGGAACAGGGGGTGGACGGCTACACCTTC.

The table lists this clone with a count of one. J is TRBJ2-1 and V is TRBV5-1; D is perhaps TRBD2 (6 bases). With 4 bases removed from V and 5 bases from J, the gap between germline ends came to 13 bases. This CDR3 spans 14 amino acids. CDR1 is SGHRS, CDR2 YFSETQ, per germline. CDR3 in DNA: TGCGCCAGCAGCCTAACGGGGGTTCACAATGAGCAGTTCTTC. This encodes CASSLTGVHNEQFF.

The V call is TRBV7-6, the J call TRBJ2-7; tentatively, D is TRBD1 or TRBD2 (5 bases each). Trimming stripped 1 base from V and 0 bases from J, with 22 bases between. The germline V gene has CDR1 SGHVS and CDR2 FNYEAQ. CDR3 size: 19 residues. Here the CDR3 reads CASSLDDRDPTRSSYEQYF. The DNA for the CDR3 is TGTGCCAGCAGCTTAGACGATCGGGACCCGACCAGGAGCTCCTACGAGCAGTACTTC. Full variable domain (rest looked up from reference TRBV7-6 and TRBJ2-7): GAGVSQSPRYKVTKRGQDVALRCDPISGHVSLYWYRQALGQGPEFLTYFNYEAQQDKSGLPNDRFSAERPEGSISTLTIQRTEQRDSAMYRCASSLDDRDPTRSSYEQYFGPGTRLTVT.

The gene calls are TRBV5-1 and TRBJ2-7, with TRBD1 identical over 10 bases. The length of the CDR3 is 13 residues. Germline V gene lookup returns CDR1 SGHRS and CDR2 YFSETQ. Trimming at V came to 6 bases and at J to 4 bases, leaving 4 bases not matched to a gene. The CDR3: CASTWDRGYEQYF. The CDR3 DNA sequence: TGCGCCAGCACTTGGGACAGGGGTTACGAGCAGTACTTC.

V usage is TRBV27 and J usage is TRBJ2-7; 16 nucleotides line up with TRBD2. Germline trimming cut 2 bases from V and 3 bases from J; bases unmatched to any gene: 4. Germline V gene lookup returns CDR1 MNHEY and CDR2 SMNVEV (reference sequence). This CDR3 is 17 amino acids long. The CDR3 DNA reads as TGTGCCAGCAGTTTACAGGGACTAGCGGGAGGGTACTACGAGCAGTACTTC. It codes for CASSLQGLAGGYYEQYF.

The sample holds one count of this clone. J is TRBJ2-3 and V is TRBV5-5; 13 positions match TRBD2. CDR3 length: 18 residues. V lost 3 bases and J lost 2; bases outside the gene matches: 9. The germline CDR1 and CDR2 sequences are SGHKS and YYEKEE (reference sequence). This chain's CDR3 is CASSSGLAGTLITDTQYF. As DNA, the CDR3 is TGTGCCAGCAGCTCGGGACTAGCGGGGACCCTTATCACAGATACGCAGTATTTT.

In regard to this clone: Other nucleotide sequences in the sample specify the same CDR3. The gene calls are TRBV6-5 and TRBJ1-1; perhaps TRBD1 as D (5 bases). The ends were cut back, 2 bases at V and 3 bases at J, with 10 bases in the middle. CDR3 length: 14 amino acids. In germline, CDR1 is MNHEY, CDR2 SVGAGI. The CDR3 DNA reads TGTGCCAGCAGTTACGGTTTGGGGGACACTGAAGCTTTCTTT. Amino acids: CASSYGLGDTEAFF.

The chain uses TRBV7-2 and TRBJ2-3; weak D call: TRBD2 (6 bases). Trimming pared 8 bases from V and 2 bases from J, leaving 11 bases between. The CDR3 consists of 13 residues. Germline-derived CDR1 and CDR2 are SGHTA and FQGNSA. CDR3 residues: CASHGLYTDTQYF. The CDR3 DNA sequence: TGTGCCAGCCACGGACTATACACAGATACGCAGTATTTT.

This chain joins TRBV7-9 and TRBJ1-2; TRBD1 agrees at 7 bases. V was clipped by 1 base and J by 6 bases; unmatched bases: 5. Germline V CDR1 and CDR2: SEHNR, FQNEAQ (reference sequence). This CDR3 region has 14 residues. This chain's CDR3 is CASSLGQGPDGYTF. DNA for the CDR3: TGTGCCAGCAGCTTAGGACAGGGACCTGATGGCTACACCTTC.